This TCR beta chain was found in a study of memory CD4+ T cells and cytomegalovirus serostatus. At the level of the study: This sample comes from healthy Belgian adults, under 10 CMV seropositive, about 23 seronegative. Notes on the study in general: Of 150 to 200 reported CMV TCRbeta sequences, roughly 67 were found in memory CD4+ repertoires.

Germline CDR1 MNHNS, CDR2 SASEGT. Trimming left V 1 base short and J 6 bases short, with 9 bases between. CDR3 length: 14 residues. Method: immunoSEQ multiplex PCR; TCRdb's copy keeps in-frame clones and lacks some. This table has under 55,000 clones, around three quarters appearing once. Concerning this clone: The antigen remains unidentified.

Single viable CD3+CD4+CD8-CD45RO+ cells were sorted as the memory CD4+ T cells. Serostatus was set by detecting CMV pp150, pp28, p38, p52 IgG. CD4+ T cells were isolated by positive magnetic selection. The TCR was taken from an adult in good health and CMV-seronegative. The chain has TRBV6-1 and TRBJ1-4; D is uncertain. The specimen was memory CD4+ T cells from blood. The CDR3 reads CASSEGTPYEKLFF. The CDR3 coding sequence is TGTGCCAGCAGTGAAGGTACACCCTATGAAAAACTGTTTTTT.